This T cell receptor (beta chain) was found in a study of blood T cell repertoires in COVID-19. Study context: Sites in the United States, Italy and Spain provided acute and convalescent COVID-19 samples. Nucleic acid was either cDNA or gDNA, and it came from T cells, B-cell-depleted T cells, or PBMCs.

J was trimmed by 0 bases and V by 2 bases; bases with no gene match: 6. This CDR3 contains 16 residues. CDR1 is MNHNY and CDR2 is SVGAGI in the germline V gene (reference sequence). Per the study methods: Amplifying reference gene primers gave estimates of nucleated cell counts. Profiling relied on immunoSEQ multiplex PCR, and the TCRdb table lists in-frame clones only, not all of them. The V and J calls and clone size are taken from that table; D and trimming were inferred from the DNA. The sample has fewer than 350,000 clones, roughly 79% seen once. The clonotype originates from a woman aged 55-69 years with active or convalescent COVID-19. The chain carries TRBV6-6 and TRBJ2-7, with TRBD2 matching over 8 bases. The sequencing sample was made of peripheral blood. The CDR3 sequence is CASSYLGAGVSYEQYF. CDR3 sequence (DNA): TGTGCCAGCAGTTACCTGGGAGCGGGGGTCTCCTACGAGCAGTACTTC.